This is a list of T cell receptor beta chains from one sample in a study of CD8 T cells in Susac syndrome. Each CDR3 protein is one row after TCRdb ran MiXCR on the immunoSEQ multiplex PCR reads. The sample shows about 240,000 distinct CDR3 sequences, less than 96% of them seen only once. Sequencing was carried out using CD4+ T cells from PBMCs. The receptor source for this set is a human donor with Susac syndrome. Both conserved end residues are part of each CDR3. A D gene is named only where the DNA matches it firmly. Part of the rows lack a size; the others show once, few, many or a class for expanded clones.

d_gene: -; v_gene: TRBV6-2/TRBV6-3; j_gene: TRBJ2-3; abundance: -; CDR3nt: TGTGCCAGCAGCTACGAGGGTCTCCTCACAGATACGCAGTATTTT; CDR3aa: CASSYEGLLTDTQYF
d_gene: -; v_gene: TRBV7-6; j_gene: TRBJ1-2; abundance: -; CDR3nt: TGTGCCAGCAGCCCTACCACAGATGGCTACACCTTC; CDR3aa: CASSPTTDGYTF
d_gene: TRBD1; v_gene: TRBV25-1; j_gene: TRBJ1-5; abundance: -; CDR3nt: TGTGCCAGCAGTGAAACAGGGGCGAATCAGCCCCAGCATTTT; CDR3aa: CASSETGANQPQHF
d_gene: -; v_gene: TRBV27; j_gene: TRBJ2-1; abundance: -; CDR3nt: TGTGCCAGCAGTTCCGACCTTGCCGATGAGCAGTTCTTC; CDR3aa: CASSSDLADEQFF
d_gene: -; v_gene: TRBV30; j_gene: TRBJ2-5; abundance: -; CDR3nt: TGTGCCTGGGGCCGGGACCAAGAGACCCAGTACTTC; CDR3aa: CAWGRDQETQYF
d_gene: -; v_gene: TRBV25-1; j_gene: TRBJ1-2; abundance: -; CDR3nt: TGTGCCAGCAGTGACGGCGGAGTGAACTATGGCTACACCTTC; CDR3aa: CASSDGGVNYGYTF
d_gene: TRBD1; v_gene: TRBV7-2; j_gene: TRBJ2-7; abundance: -; CDR3nt: TGTGCCAGCAGCTCGGGACAGGCCTCGGGGGAGCAGTACTTC; CDR3aa: CASSSGQASGEQYF
d_gene: -; v_gene: TRBV12-3/TRBV12-4; j_gene: TRBJ1-2; abundance: once; CDR3nt: TGTGCCAGCAGTTTAAGCGACCATGGGGACTATGGCTACACCTTC; CDR3aa: CASSLSDHGDYGYTF
d_gene: -; v_gene: TRBV29-1; j_gene: TRBJ1-2; abundance: -; CDR3nt: TGCAGCGTTGTTCTGACGGCAACTTCTAACTATGGCTACACCTTC; CDR3aa: CSVVLTATSNYGYTF
d_gene: -; v_gene: TRBV4-1; j_gene: TRBJ1-1; abundance: -; CDR3nt: TGCGCCAGCAGCCCTCCCGGGACACAGAACACTGAAGCTTTCTTT; CDR3aa: CASSPPGTQNTEAFF
d_gene: TRBD1; v_gene: TRBV20-1; j_gene: TRBJ1-1; abundance: -; CDR3nt: TGCAGTGCTAGAGATTTGAGAGGGGGCGGCACTGAAGCTTTCTTT; CDR3aa: CSARDLRGGGTEAFF
d_gene: TRBD1; v_gene: TRBV19; j_gene: TRBJ2-2; abundance: -; CDR3nt: TGTGCCAGTAGTCCCCAGGACAGGGGGTACACCGGGGAGCTGTTTTTT; CDR3aa: CASSPQDRGYTGELFF
d_gene: -; v_gene: TRBV12-3/TRBV12-4; j_gene: TRBJ2-3; abundance: -; CDR3nt: TGTGCCAGCAGTTCCCAGGACAGAGATACGCAGTATTTT; CDR3aa: CASSSQDRDTQYF
d_gene: -; v_gene: TRBV29-1; j_gene: TRBJ1-1; abundance: -; CDR3nt: TGCAGCGGGGAGGCCCAGCGGGGAGGTAACACTGAAGCTTTCTTT; CDR3aa: CSGEAQRGGNTEAFF
d_gene: TRBD1; v_gene: TRBV4-2; j_gene: TRBJ1-5; abundance: -; CDR3nt: TGTGCCAGCAGCCAAGATTGGGGGACAGGGTCTCATCAGCCCCAGCATTTT; CDR3aa: CASSQDWGTGSHQPQHF
d_gene: -; v_gene: TRBV29-1; j_gene: TRBJ2-7; abundance: once; CDR3nt: TGCAGCGTTGGTAGGGGTTTGGGCTACGAGCAGTACTTC; CDR3aa: CSVGRGLGYEQYF
d_gene: -; v_gene: TRBV12-3/TRBV12-4; j_gene: TRBJ2-1; abundance: -; CDR3nt: TGTGCCAGCAGTTTTTCAAATGAGCAGTTCTTC; CDR3aa: CASSFSNEQFF
d_gene: -; v_gene: TRBV7-3; j_gene: TRBJ1-1; abundance: -; CDR3nt: TGTGCCAGCAGCTTCAGACAGAACACTGAAGCTTTCTTT; CDR3aa: CASSFRQNTEAFF
d_gene: TRBD2; v_gene: TRBV6-1; j_gene: TRBJ2-3; abundance: -; CDR3nt: TGTGCCAGCAGGGAACTAGCGGGAGGGCAGGACACAGATACGCAGTATTTT; CDR3aa: CASRELAGGQDTDTQYF
d_gene: TRBD2; v_gene: TRBV30; j_gene: TRBJ2-1; abundance: -; CDR3nt: TGTGCCTACGAAGGTACTAGCGGGGGGCACAAGCAGTTCTTC; CDR3aa: CAYEGTSGGHKQFF
d_gene: -; v_gene: TRBV18; j_gene: TRBJ1-2; abundance: -; CDR3nt: TGTGCCAGCTCACCCGGTGGCAGGGCGAATGGCTACACCTTC; CDR3aa: CASSPGGRANGYTF
d_gene: TRBD2; v_gene: TRBV3-1; j_gene: TRBJ2-7; abundance: few; CDR3nt: TGTGCCAGCAGCCCCGGGACTAGCGGGAGGTACGAGCAGTACTTC; CDR3aa: CASSPGTSGRYEQYF
d_gene: -; v_gene: TRBV10-3; j_gene: TRBJ2-1; abundance: -; CDR3nt: TGTGCCATTATGGGCCAGCGGAGCTCCTACAATGAGCAGTTCTTC; CDR3aa: CAIMGQRSSYNEQFF
d_gene: TRBD1; v_gene: TRBV29-1; j_gene: TRBJ1-2; abundance: -; CDR3nt: TGCAGCGCGACGGGACAGGGGGCGAAATATGGCTACACCTTC; CDR3aa: CSATGQGAKYGYTF
d_gene: TRBD2; v_gene: TRBV9; j_gene: TRBJ2-1; abundance: once; CDR3nt: TGTGCCAGCAGCGCGAGCATCGTAGCGGGAGGGAAGGACAATGAGCAGTTCTTC; CDR3aa: CASSASIVAGGKDNEQFF
d_gene: -; v_gene: TRBV28; j_gene: TRBJ2-5; abundance: few; CDR3nt: TGTGCCAGCAGCTTAACAGCCTCTCAAGAGACCCAGTACTTC; CDR3aa: CASSLTASQETQYF
d_gene: TRBD2; v_gene: TRBV20-1; j_gene: TRBJ2-7; abundance: -; CDR3nt: TGCAGTGCTAGTCTTGCGGGAGTGGAGCAGTACTTC; CDR3aa: CSASLAGVEQYF
d_gene: -; v_gene: TRBV6-6; j_gene: TRBJ1-2; abundance: -; CDR3nt: TGTGCCAGCAGTAGGGGAGAAAGCTACACCTTC; CDR3aa: CASSRGESYTF
d_gene: -; v_gene: TRBV6-1; j_gene: TRBJ1-1; abundance: -; CDR3nt: TGTGCCAGCAGCAGAAAGAATCACCGGGACACTCAAGAAGCTTTCTTT; CDR3aa: CASSRKNHRDTQEAFF
d_gene: -; v_gene: TRBV9; j_gene: TRBJ1-2; abundance: -; CDR3nt: TGTGCCAGCAGCGTAGTCGACCTCTATGGCTACACCTTC; CDR3aa: CASSVVDLYGYTF
d_gene: -; v_gene: TRBV20-1; j_gene: TRBJ2-1; abundance: -; CDR3nt: TGCAGTGCTAGAGTCCCGGGACTTAATTCCAATGAGCAGTTCTTC; CDR3aa: CSARVPGLNSNEQFF
d_gene: -; v_gene: TRBV5-1; j_gene: TRBJ2-3; abundance: -; CDR3nt: TGCGCCAGCAGCTTGGATCTTAGCCGGGCACCCACAGATACGCAGTATTTT; CDR3aa: CASSLDLSRAPTDTQYF
d_gene: -; v_gene: TRBV18; j_gene: TRBJ2-3; abundance: -; CDR3nt: TGTGCCAGCTCGTCCGAGTTGGGGGATACGCAGTATTTT; CDR3aa: CASSSELGDTQYF
d_gene: TRBD1; v_gene: TRBV5-1; j_gene: TRBJ1-3; abundance: -; CDR3nt: TGCGCCAGCAGCTCGGGACAGGGAAATGGAAACACCATATATTTT; CDR3aa: CASSSGQGNGNTIYF
d_gene: TRBD1; v_gene: TRBV24-1; j_gene: TRBJ2-1; abundance: -; CDR3nt: TGTGCCACCAGTGGCCCCCACAGGGGCGATGAGCAGTTCTTC; CDR3aa: CATSGPHRGDEQFF
d_gene: -; v_gene: TRBV3-1; j_gene: TRBJ1-5; abundance: -; CDR3nt: TGTGCCAGCAGCCAAGACACCCATAGCAATCAGCCCCAGCATTTT; CDR3aa: CASSQDTHSNQPQHF